This T cell receptor (beta chain) was identified in a study of T cells in localized non-small cell lung cancer. Overall study results and limits: The study linked higher blood T cell density to longer overall survival. Heterogeneity stays possible, as sequencing covered only one tumor region. Adjacent uninvolved lung had the highest clonality, suggesting focused antigen responses.

Assay used: immunoSEQ multiplex PCR; TCRdb lists only in-frame clones, some missing. Among roughly 25,000 clones listed, 80% to 90% were seen once. Turning to this clone: Its matching antigen is unknown.

Sequenced material: peripheral blood, taken before any cancer treatment. The TCR comes from a female donor of 60 years or more with stage II squamous cell lung carcinoma.

The CDR3 region is CASTLTGSNTEAFF. In nucleotides, the CDR3 is TGCGCCAGCACTCTGACAGGGTCGAACACTGAAGCTTTCTTT. The chain links TRBV5-1 to TRBJ1-1; 7 nucleotides line up with TRBD1. This CDR3 spans 14 amino acids. Germline lookup yields CDR1 SGHRS and CDR2 YFSETQ. With V trimmed by 6 bases and J by 1 base, 6 bases remained unmatched.